This record covers a single T cell receptor beta chain. The CDR3 extends over 16 amino acids. CDR1 SGDLS and CDR2 YYNGEE come from the germline V gene. Trimming stripped 2 bases from V and 0 bases from J, with 12 bases between. The data belong to a study of blood T cell repertoires in COVID-19. Study-level background: Samples came from the United States, Italy and Spain, spanning acute and convalescent COVID-19. T cells, B-cell-depleted T cells, or PBMCs supplied cDNA or gDNA.

In the source study's methods: For nucleated cells, counts were estimated from reference gene primer amplification. The table came from immunoSEQ multiplex PCR; TCRdb's copy has only in-frame clones and leaves some out. V, J and clone size were drawn from that table, and D and trimming were deduced from the DNA. This table holds some 170,000 clones, more than 70% found once. The rearrangement links TRBV9 to TRBJ1-3, with a possible D match to TRBD1 (6 bases). Sequenced input: peripheral blood. This TCR derives from a woman aged 55-70 years with acute or convalescent COVID-19. The CDR3 DNA is TGTGCCAGCAGCGTCTCAGGGGCCGTCTCTGGAAACACCATATATTTT. This translates into CASSVSGAVSGNTIYF.